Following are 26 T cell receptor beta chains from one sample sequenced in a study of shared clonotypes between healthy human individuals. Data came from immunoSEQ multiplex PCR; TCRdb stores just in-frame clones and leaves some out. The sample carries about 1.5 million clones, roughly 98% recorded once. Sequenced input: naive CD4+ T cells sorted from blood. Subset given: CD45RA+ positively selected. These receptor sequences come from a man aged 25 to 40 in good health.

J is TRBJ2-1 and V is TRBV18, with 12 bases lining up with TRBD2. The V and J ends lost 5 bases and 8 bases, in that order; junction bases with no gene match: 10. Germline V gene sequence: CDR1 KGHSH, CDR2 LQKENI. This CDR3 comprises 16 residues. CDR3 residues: CASSEGLAGIRDEQFF. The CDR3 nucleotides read TGTGCCAGCTCAGAAGGACTAGCGGGAATTCGTGATGAGCAGTTCTTC.

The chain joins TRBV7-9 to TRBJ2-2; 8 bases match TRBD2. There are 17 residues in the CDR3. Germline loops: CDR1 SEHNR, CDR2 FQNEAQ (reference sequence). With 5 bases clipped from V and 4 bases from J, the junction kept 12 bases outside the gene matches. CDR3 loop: CASSPRGGRAVTGELFF. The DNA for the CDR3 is TGTGCCAGCAGCCCTCGGGGGGGACGGGCAGTCACCGGGGAGCTGTTTTTT. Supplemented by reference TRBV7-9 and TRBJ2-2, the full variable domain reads DTGVSQNPRHKITKRGQNVTFRCDPISEHNRLYWYRQTLGQGPEFLTYFQNEAQLEKSRLLSDRFSAERPKGSFSTLEIQRTEQGDSAMYLCASSPRGGRAVTGELFFGEGSRLTVL.

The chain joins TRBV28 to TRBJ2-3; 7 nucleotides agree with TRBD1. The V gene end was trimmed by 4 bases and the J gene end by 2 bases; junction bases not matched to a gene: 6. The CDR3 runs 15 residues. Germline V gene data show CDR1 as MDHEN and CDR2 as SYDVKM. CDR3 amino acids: CASSSTQGHTDTQYF. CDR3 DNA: TGTGCCAGCAGTTCCACACAGGGGCACACAGATACGCAGTATTTT.

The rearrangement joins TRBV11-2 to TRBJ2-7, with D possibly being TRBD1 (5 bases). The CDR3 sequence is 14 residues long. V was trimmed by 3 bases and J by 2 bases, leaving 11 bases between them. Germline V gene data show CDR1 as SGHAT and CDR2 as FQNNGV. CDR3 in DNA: TGTGCCAGCAGCTTTGAGACAGTCCCCTACGAGCAGTACTTC. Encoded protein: CASSFETVPYEQYF.

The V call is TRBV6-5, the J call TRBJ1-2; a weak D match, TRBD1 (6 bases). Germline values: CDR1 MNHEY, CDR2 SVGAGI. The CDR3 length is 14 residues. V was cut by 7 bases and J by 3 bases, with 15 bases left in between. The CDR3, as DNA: TGTGCCAGCACCAAAGGGGGACTTTACTATGGCTACACCTTC. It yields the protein CASTKGGLYYGYTF.

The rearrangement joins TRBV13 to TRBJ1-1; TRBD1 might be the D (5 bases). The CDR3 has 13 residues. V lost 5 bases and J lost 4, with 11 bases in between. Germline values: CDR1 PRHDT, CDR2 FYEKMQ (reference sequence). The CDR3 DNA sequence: TGTGCCAGCAGCCCTGTAAGGGGCACTGAAGCTTTCTTT. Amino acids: CASSPVRGTEAFF. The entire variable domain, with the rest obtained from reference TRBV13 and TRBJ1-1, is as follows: AAGVIQSPRHLIKEKRETATLKCYPIPRHDTVYWYQQGPGQDPQFLISFYEKMQSDKGSIPDRFSAQQFSDYHSELNMSSLELGDSALYFCASSPVRGTEAFFGQGTRLTVV.

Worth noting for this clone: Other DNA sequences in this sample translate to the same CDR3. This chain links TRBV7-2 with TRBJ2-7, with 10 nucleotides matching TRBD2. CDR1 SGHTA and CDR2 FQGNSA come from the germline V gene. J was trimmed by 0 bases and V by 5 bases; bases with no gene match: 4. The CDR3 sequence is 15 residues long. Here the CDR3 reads CASSLRTSGSYEQYF. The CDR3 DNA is TGTGCCAGCAGCCTCAGGACTAGCGGCTCCTACGAGCAGTACTTC.

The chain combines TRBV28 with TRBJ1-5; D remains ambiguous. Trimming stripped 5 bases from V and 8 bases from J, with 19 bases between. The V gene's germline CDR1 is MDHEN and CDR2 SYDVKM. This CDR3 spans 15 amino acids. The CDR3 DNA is TGTGCCAGCAGTCCTACCTATGGGGATCTCGAGCCCCAGCATTTT. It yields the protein CASSPTYGDLEPQHF.

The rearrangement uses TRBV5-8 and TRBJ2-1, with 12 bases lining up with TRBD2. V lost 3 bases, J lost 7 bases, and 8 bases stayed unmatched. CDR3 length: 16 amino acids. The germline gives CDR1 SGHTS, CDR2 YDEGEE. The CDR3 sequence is CASSSYGLAGRNEQFF. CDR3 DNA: TGTGCCAGCAGCTCCTACGGACTAGCGGGACGGAATGAGCAGTTCTTC. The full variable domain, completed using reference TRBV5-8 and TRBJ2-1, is EAGVTQSPTHLIKTRGQQATLRCSPISGHTSVYWYQQALGLGLQFLLWYDEGEERNRGNFPPRFSGRQFPNYSSELNVNALELEDSALYLCASSSYGLAGRNEQFFGPGTRLTVL.

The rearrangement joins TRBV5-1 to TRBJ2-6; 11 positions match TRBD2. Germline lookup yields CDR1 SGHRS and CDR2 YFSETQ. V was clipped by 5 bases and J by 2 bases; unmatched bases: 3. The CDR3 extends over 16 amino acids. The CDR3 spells CASRQTSGTGANVLTF. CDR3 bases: TGCGCCAGCAGACAGACTAGCGGGACTGGGGCCAACGTCCTGACTTTC.

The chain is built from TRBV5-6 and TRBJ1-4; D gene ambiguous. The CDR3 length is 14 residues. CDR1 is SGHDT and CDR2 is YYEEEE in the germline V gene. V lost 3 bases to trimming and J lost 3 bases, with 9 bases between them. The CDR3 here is CASSYKTPNEKLFF. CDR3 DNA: TGTGCCAGCAGCTATAAGACTCCTAATGAAAAACTGTTTTTT.

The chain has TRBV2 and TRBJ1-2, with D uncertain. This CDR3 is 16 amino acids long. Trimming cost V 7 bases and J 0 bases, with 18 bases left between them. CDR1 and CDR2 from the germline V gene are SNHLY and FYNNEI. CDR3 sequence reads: CASTEGRTVTNYGYTF. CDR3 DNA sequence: TGTGCCAGCACGGAGGGCCGCACGGTGACTAACTATGGCTACACCTTC.

The CDR3 region is CASSYLTSGKYNEQFF. CDR3 bases: TGTGCCAGCAGTTACCTGACTAGCGGGAAGTACAATGAGCAGTTCTTC. This chain connects TRBV6-5 to TRBJ2-1, with 11 bases identical to TRBD2. Germline loops: CDR1 MNHEY, CDR2 SVGAGI. The CDR3 is 16 amino acids. V dropped 2 bases and J dropped 4; count of bases not matched to a gene: 4.

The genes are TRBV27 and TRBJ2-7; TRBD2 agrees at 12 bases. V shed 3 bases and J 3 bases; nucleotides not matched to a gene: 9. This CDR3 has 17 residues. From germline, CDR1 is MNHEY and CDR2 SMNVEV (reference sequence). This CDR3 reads CASSLAPGLAGVYEQYF. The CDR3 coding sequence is TGTGCCAGCAGTTTGGCCCCGGGACTAGCGGGCGTCTACGAGCAGTACTTC.

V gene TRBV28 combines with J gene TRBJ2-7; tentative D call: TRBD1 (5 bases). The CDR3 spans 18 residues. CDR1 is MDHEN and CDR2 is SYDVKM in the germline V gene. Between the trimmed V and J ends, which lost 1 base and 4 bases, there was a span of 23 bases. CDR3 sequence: CASSLYPSHSGRLYEQYF. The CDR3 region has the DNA TGTGCCAGCAGTTTATACCCCTCTCACTCAGGGCGACTGTACGAGCAGTACTTC.

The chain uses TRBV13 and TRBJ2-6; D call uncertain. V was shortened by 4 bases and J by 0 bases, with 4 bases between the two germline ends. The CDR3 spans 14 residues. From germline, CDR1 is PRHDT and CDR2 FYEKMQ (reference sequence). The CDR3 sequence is CASSYSSGANVLTF. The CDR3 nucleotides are TGTGCCAGCAGCTATAGCTCTGGGGCCAACGTCCTGACTTTC.

The CDR3 spells CASSIGGGTQYF. The CDR3 nucleotides are TGTGCCAGTAGTATAGGAGGAGGGACCCAGTACTTC. This chain uses TRBV19 with TRBJ2-5, with a possible D match to TRBD2 (5 bases). From germline, CDR1 is LNHDA and CDR2 SQIVND (reference sequence). The CDR3 runs to 12 residues. The V gene lost 1 base and the J gene lost 7 bases, with 7 bases spanning the gap.

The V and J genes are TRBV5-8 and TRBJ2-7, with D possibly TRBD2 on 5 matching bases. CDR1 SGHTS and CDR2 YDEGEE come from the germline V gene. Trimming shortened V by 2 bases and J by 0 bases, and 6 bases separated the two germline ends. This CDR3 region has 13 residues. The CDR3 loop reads CASSFGISYEQYF. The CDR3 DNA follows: TGTGCCAGCAGCTTCGGGATCTCCTACGAGCAGTACTTC.

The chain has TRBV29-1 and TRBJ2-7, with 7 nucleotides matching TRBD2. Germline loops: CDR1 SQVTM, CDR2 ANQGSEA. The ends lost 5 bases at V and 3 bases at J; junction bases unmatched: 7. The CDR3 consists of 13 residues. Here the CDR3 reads CSVSGLAVYEQYF. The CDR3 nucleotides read TGCAGCGTTTCTGGGCTAGCGGTCTACGAGCAGTACTTC.

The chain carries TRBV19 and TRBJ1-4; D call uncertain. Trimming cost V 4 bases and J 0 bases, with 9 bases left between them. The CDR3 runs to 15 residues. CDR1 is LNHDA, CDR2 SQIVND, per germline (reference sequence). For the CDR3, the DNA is TGTGCCAGTAGTAAGTTATTATCAACTAATGAAAAACTGTTTTTT. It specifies CASSKLLSTNEKLFF.

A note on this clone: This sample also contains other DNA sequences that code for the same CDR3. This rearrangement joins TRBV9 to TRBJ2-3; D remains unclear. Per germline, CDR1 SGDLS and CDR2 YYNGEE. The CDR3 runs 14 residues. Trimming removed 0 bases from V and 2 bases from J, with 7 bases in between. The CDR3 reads CASSVGAHTDTQYF. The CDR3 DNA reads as TGTGCCAGCAGCGTAGGGGCCCACACAGATACGCAGTATTTT.

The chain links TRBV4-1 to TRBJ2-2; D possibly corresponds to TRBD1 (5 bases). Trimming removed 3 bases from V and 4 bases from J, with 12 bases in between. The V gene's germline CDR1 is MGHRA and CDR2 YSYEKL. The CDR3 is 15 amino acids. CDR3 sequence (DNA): TGCGCCAGCAGCCATTTCAGGGTAGCCACCGGGGAGCTGTTTTTT. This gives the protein CASSHFRVATGELFF.

The CDR3 DNA sequence: TGTGCCAGCAGCCTTGAGCGGGGGAGCACAGATACGCAGTATTTT. It translates to CASSLERGSTDTQYF. This sequence joins TRBV25-1 and TRBJ2-3, with 8 bases aligning to TRBD2. V was clipped by 6 bases and J by 0 bases; unmatched bases: 5. Germline-derived CDR1 and CDR2 are MGHDK and SYGVNS. This CDR3 spans 15 amino acids.

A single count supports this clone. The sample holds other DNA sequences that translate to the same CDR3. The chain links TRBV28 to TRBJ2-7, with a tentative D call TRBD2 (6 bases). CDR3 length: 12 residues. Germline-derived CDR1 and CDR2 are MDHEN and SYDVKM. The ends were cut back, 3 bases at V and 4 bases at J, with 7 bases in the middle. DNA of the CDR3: TGTGCCAGCAGTTTTAGCGGTTACGAGCAGTACTTC. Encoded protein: CASSFSGYEQYF.

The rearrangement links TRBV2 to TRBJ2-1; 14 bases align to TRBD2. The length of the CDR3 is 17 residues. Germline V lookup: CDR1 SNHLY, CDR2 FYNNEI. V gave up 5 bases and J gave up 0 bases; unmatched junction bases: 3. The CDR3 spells CASSRTSGRSSYNEQFF. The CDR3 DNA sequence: TGTGCCAGCAGTAGGACTAGCGGGAGGAGCTCCTACAATGAGCAGTTCTTC.

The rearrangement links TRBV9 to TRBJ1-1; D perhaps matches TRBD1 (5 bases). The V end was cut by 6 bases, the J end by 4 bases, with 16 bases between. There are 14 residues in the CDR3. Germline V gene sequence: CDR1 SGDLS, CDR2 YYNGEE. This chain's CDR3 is CASNGEDGGTEAFF. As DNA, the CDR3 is TGTGCCAGCAACGGGGAGGACGGGGGCACTGAAGCTTTCTTT.